The 25 T cell receptor beta chains below were found in one sample sequenced in a study of shared clonotypes between healthy human individuals. Sequencing was performed with immunoSEQ multiplex PCR; in TCRdb, only in-frame clones are kept and a portion is missing. The table includes about 610,000 clones, 97% detected once. Material: naive CD4+ T cells sorted from blood. The subset was: CD45RA+ positively selected. The receptor set was obtained from a woman younger than 45 in good health.

This rearrangement joins TRBV4-2 to TRBJ1-4, with D possibly TRBD1 on 5 matching bases. In germline, CDR1 is LGHNA, CDR2 YNFKEQ. The CDR3 runs 17 residues. The V gene lost 4 bases and the J gene lost 4 bases, with 19 bases spanning the gap. The CDR3 DNA sequence: TGTGCCAGCAGCCGGAGAGCACAGGAAACCCTTAATGAAAAACTGTTTTTT. Translating gives CASSRRAQETLNEKLFF.

Only one count was recorded for this clone. J is TRBJ1-2 and V is TRBV6-5; D not resolved. Germline V gene sequence: CDR1 MNHEY, CDR2 SVGAGI. The CDR3 extends over 14 amino acids. V lost 0 bases and J 1 base, leaving 6 bases between the germline ends. CDR3 sequence: CASSYSAFNYGYTF. The CDR3 DNA is TGTGCCAGCAGTTACTCGGCGTTTAACTATGGCTACACCTTC.

The genes are TRBV14 and TRBJ2-3; D is unclear. V was clipped by 4 bases and J by 1 base, with 9 bases between them. The CDR3 runs 14 residues. Per the germline V gene, CDR1 is SGHDN and CDR2 is FVKESK. The CDR3 loop reads CASSLMTRTDTQYF. Written as DNA, the CDR3 is TGTGCCAGCAGCCTCATGACACGCACAGATACGCAGTATTTT. The whole variable domain, remainder taken from reference TRBV14 and TRBJ2-3, is EAGVTQFPSHSVIEKGQTVTLRCDPISGHDNLYWYRRVMGKEIKFLLHFVKESKQDESGMPNNRFLAERTGGTYSTLKVQPAELEDSGVYFCASSLMTRTDTQYFGPGTRLTVL.

The V gene is TRBV28, the J gene TRBJ2-1, with D perhaps assigned TRBD1 or TRBD2 (5 bases each). This CDR3 has 15 residues. Per germline, CDR1 MDHEN and CDR2 SYDVKM. Trimming left V 4 bases short and J 1 base short, with 11 bases between. The CDR3 DNA reads TGTGCCAGCAGTTCCGGGGCGGTGTCCTACAATGAGCAGTTCTTC. It translates to CASSSGAVSYNEQFF. Together with reference TRBV28 and TRBJ2-1, the CDR3 gives the full variable domain: DVKVTQSSRYLVKRTGEKVFLECVQDMDHENMFWYRQDPGLGLRLIYFSYDVKMKEKGDIPEGYSVSREKKERFSLILESASTNQTSMYLCASSSGAVSYNEQFFGPGTRLTVL.

The chain joins TRBV29-1 to TRBJ2-7, with a possible D match to TRBD2 (6 bases). Germline CDR1 SQVTM, CDR2 ANQGSEA. This CDR3 has 12 residues. V lost 3 bases and J 3 bases, leaving 9 bases between the germline ends. The CDR3 bases are TGCAGCGTTGAGGGCGGGGACTACGAGCAGTACTTC. Translation gives CSVEGGDYEQYF.

This rearrangement joins TRBV7-9 to TRBJ1-1, with unresolved D. CDR3 length: 16 amino acids. V was trimmed by 2 bases and J by 1 base, leaving 14 bases between them. The germline V gene has CDR1 SEHNR and CDR2 FQNEAQ (reference sequence). CDR3 sequence reads: CASSLLGQVGNTEAFF. In nucleotides, the CDR3 is TGTGCCAGCAGCTTATTAGGGCAGGTTGGGAACACTGAAGCTTTCTTT.

The chain employs TRBV6-1 and TRBJ2-3; TRBD2 aligns across 8 bases. The CDR3 contains 17 residues. Germline trimming cut 0 bases from V and 2 bases from J; bases unmatched to any gene: 7. Germline loops: CDR1 MNHNS, CDR2 SASEGT. CDR3 loop: CASSEAPLAATTDTQYF. The CDR3 DNA follows: TGTGCCAGCAGTGAAGCCCCACTAGCGGCGACCACAGATACGCAGTATTTT.

The chain recombines TRBV6-5 with TRBJ2-3, with a possible D match to TRBD2 (6 bases). The ends were cut back, 6 bases at V and 1 base at J, with 14 bases in the middle. The CDR3 has 15 residues. CDR1 and CDR2 from the germline V gene are MNHEY and SVGAGI. CDR3: CASSLWGECTDTQYF. The DNA for the CDR3 is TGTGCCAGCAGCCTCTGGGGGGAGTGCACAGATACGCAGTATTTT.

J is TRBJ2-7 and V is TRBV4-1; 9 bases match TRBD2. After removal of 1 base from V and 3 bases from J, the junction contained 1 base not matched to a gene. Germline V gene lookup returns CDR1 MGHRA and CDR2 YSYEKL. CDR3 size: 14 residues. The CDR3 coding sequence is TGCGCCAGCAGCCAAGCGACTAGCGGCTACGAGCAGTACTTC. Protein product: CASSQATSGYEQYF.

The V and J genes are TRBV28 and TRBJ1-2; D not certain. Trimming left V 4 bases short and J 1 base short, with 10 bases between. CDR3 length: 14 amino acids. From germline, CDR1 is MDHEN and CDR2 SYDVKM. The CDR3 loop is CASSSPWDNYGYTF. The CDR3 region has the DNA TGTGCCAGCAGTTCCCCTTGGGATAACTATGGCTACACCTTC.

The V call is TRBV19, the J call TRBJ1-2; TRBD1 is a possible D gene (5 bases). CDR1 and CDR2 (germline): LNHDA, SQIVND (reference sequence). The CDR3 totals 17 residues. The V end lost 7 bases, the J end lost 4 bases, and 25 bases lay between the germline ends. The CDR3, as DNA: TGTGCCAGTACCTTAGGGGAACACACGTCACCCCTCTATGGCTACACCTTC. It specifies CASTLGEHTSPLYGYTF.

This rearrangement joins TRBV18 to TRBJ2-5; D may be TRBD2 (6 bases). V lost 1 base, J lost 4 bases, and 10 bases lay in between. CDR1 and CDR2 (germline): KGHSH, LQKENI. CDR3 length equals 14 residues. DNA for the CDR3: TGTGCCAGCTCACCACTAGAGGGAGGAGAGACCCAGTACTTC. It encodes CASSPLEGGETQYF.

This chain links TRBV6-1 with TRBJ2-7; the D gene is possibly TRBD1 (6 bases). CDR1 and CDR2 from the germline V gene are MNHNS and SASEGT. V was cut by 5 bases and J by 3 bases, with 14 bases left in between. This CDR3 region has 14 residues. CDR3 nucleotides: TGTGCCAGCAGTTTTTCCGGGACAAACTACGAGCAGTACTTC. Its protein product is CASSFSGTNYEQYF.

V gene TRBV4-1 combines with J gene TRBJ1-2; weak D call: TRBD1 (5 bases). V was pared by 2 bases and J by 7 bases, with 17 bases between. Germline assignment: CDR1 MGHRA and CDR2 YSYEKL. This CDR3 is built from 15 residues. In DNA form, the CDR3 reads TGCGCCAGCAGCCAACCCGGGGCGGTTCTTACTGGCTACACCTTC. This codes for CASSQPGAVLTGYTF.

The chain recombines TRBV5-4 with TRBJ1-5; 11 bases map to TRBD1. V lost 4 bases, J lost 6 bases, and 9 bases stayed unmatched. The CDR3 is 16 amino acids. Germline V CDR1 and CDR2: SGHNT, YYREEE (reference sequence). CDR3 coding DNA: TGTGCCAGCAGCCGAGGACAGGGGGCGTTATTTCAGCCCCAGCATTTT. Residues: CASSRGQGALFQPQHF.

This clone was seen only once. The chain joins TRBV5-1 to TRBJ1-1; 10 bases fit TRBD1. The CDR3 has 13 amino acids. Trimming removed 4 bases from V and 3 bases from J; junction bases left unmatched: 0. Germline loops: CDR1 SGHRS, CDR2 YFSETQ. CDR3 nucleotide sequence: TGCGCCAGCAGCGGGACAGGGGACACTGAAGCTTTCTTT. Translated, it gives CASSGTGDTEAFF.

A remark on this clone: In the same sample, other DNA sequences code for this CDR3. The chain joins TRBV18 to TRBJ2-6, with D hard to call. CDR3 length equals 15 residues. V was cut by 4 bases and J by 0 bases, with 7 bases left in between. Germline lookup yields CDR1 KGHSH and CDR2 LQKENI. Here the CDR3 DNA reads TGTGCCAGCTCACTCAGAGACTCTGGGGCCAACGTCCTGACTTTC. As protein: CASSLRDSGANVLTF.

The gene calls are TRBV10-3 and TRBJ2-7; tentative D call: TRBD1 (5 bases). The germline gives CDR1 ENHRY, CDR2 SYGVKD. The CDR3 is 11 residues long. V dropped 8 bases and J dropped 3 bases, with 8 bases sitting between them. CDR3 amino acids: CAISTDYEQYF. The CDR3 DNA reads TGTGCCATCTCGACAGACTACGAGCAGTACTTC.

CDR3 DNA sequence: TGTGCCAGCACCCTCCTCGGGACAGATACAGATACGCAGTATTTT. It translates to CASTLLGTDTDTQYF. This sequence joins TRBV11-1 and TRBJ2-3; 7 positions match TRBD1. Trimming at V came to 7 bases and at J to 3 bases, leaving 10 bases not matched to a gene. CDR1 and CDR2 (germline): SGHAT, FQDESV (reference sequence). This CDR3 is 15 amino acids long.

The chain carries TRBV19 and TRBJ1-4; D call uncertain. The germline gives CDR1 LNHDA, CDR2 SQIVND (reference sequence). This CDR3 is 15 amino acids long. Trimming took off 0 bases at V and 3 bases at J, with 8 bases between the two ends. The CDR3 bases are TGTGCCAGTAGTATAGACGTGTTGTCTAATGAAAAACTGTTTTTT. Translated: CASSIDVLSNEKLFF.

This chain uses TRBV6-5 with TRBJ2-1; 8 positions match TRBD2. CDR3 size: 15 residues. Germline assignment: CDR1 MNHEY and CDR2 SVGAGI. V shed 2 bases and J 5 bases; nucleotides not matched to a gene: 5. CDR3 region: CASSYLAGSHNEQFF. For the CDR3, the DNA is TGTGCCAGCAGTTACCTAGCGGGTAGTCACAATGAGCAGTTCTTC.

Comments on this clone: Other DNA sequences of this sample code for an identical CDR3. CDR3 protein: CASSIGGANTEAFF. The CDR3 DNA sequence: TGTGCCAGTAGTATCGGGGGCGCGAACACTGAAGCTTTCTTT. This chain joins TRBV19 and TRBJ1-1; tentatively, D is TRBD1 (6 bases). V gave up 3 bases and J gave up 1 base, with 9 bases separating them. The germline gives CDR1 LNHDA, CDR2 SQIVND (reference sequence). This CDR3 region has 14 residues. Full variable domain (remainder filled in from reference TRBV19 and TRBJ1-1): DGGITQSPKYLFRKEGQNVTLSCEQNLNHDAMYWYRQDPGQGLRLIYYSQIVNDFQKGDIAEGYSVSREKKESFPLTVTSAQKNPTAFYLCASSIGGANTEAFFGQGTRLTVV.

V is TRBV7-9 and J is TRBJ1-2; 10 bases align to TRBD1. V shed 0 bases and J 2 bases; nucleotides not matched to a gene: 0. The CDR3 is 15 residues long. The V gene's germline CDR1 is SEHNR and CDR2 FQNEAQ (reference sequence). CDR3 amino acids: CASSLAGQGNYGYTF. In DNA form, the CDR3 reads TGTGCCAGCAGCTTAGCGGGACAGGGGAACTATGGCTACACCTTC. The variable domain in full, with the rest retrieved from reference TRBV7-9 and TRBJ1-2, is DTGVSQNPRHKITKRGQNVTFRCDPISEHNRLYWYRQTLGQGPEFLTYFQNEAQLEKSRLLSDRFSAERPKGSFSTLEIQRTEQGDSAMYLCASSLAGQGNYGYTFGSGTRLTVV.

This CDR3 reads CASSQVALAGVVGGQETQYF. The CDR3 nucleotides are TGTGCCAGCAGCCAGGTCGCGCTAGCGGGAGTCGTGGGGGGGCAAGAGACCCAGTACTTC. V gene TRBV28 combines with J gene TRBJ2-5; TRBD2 aligns across 10 bases. This CDR3 spans 20 amino acids. With 6 bases clipped from V and 2 bases from J, the junction kept 21 bases outside the gene matches. Germline-derived CDR1 and CDR2 are MDHEN and SYDVKM.

CDR3 protein: CAIRGDGEKLFF. For the CDR3, the DNA is TGTGCCATCAGAGGGGACGGGGAAAAACTGTTTTTT. The J gene is TRBJ1-4, the V gene TRBV10-3; tentative D call: TRBD1 (5 bases). The ends were cut back, 6 bases at V and 8 bases at J, with 10 bases in the middle. Germline V gene sequence: CDR1 ENHRY, CDR2 SYGVKD. The CDR3 covers 12 residues.